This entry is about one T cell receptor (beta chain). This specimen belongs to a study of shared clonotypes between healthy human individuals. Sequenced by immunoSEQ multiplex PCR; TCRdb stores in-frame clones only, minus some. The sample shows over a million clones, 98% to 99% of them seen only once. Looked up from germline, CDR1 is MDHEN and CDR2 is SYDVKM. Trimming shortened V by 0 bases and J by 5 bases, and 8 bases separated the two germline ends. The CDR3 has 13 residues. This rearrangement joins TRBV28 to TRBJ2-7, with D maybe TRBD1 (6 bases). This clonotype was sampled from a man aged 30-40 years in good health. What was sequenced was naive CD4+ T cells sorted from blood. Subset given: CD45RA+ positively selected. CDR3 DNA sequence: TGTGCCAGCAGTTTATGGGACAGCCACGAGCAGTACTTC. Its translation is CASSLWDSHEQYF.